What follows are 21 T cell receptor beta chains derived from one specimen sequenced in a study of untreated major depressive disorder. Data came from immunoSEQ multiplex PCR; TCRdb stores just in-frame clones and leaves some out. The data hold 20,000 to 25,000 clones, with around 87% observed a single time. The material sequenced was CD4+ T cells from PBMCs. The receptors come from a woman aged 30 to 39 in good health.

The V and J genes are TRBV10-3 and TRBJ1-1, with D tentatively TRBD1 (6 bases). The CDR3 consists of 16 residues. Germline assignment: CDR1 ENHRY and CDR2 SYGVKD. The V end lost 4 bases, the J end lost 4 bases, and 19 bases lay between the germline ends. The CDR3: CAISVGAGVLGTEAFF. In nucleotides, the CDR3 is TGTGCCATCAGTGTCGGAGCAGGGGTTTTGGGCACTGAAGCTTTCTTT.

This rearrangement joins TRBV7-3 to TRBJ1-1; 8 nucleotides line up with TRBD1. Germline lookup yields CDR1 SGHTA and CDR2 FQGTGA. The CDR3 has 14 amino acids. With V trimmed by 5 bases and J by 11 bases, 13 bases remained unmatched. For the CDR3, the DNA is TGTGCCAGCAGCCCGACAGGGGTGAACACTAGGGCTTTCTTT. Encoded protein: CASSPTGVNTRAFF.

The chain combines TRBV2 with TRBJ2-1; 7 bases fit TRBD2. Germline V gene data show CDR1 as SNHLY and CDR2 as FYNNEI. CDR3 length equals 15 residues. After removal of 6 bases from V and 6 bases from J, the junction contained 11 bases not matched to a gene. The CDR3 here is CASRDLAAILNEQFF. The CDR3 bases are TGTGCCAGCAGAGATCTAGCGGCGATTCTCAATGAGCAGTTCTTC.

CDR3 loop: CARSFADRSPSYEQYF. The CDR3 DNA is TGTGCCAGAAGCTTTGCGGACAGGAGCCCCTCCTACGAGCAGTACTTC. The gene calls are TRBV5-3 and TRBJ2-7; 7 bases map to TRBD1. TRBV5-3 belongs to the ORF category, with a function that is uncertain. V was clipped by 2 bases and J by 0 bases; unmatched bases: 8. The CDR3 has 16 amino acids.

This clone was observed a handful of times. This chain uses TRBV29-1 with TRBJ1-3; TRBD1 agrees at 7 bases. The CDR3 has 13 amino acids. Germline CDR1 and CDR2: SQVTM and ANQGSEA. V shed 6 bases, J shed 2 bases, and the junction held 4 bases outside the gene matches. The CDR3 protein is CSVADRAGNTIYF. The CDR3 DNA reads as TGCAGCGTGGCAGACAGGGCTGGAAACACCATATATTTT.

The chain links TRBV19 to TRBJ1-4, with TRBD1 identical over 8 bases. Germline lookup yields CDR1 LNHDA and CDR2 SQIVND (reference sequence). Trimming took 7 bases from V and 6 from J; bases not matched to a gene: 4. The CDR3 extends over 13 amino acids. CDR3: CASNQQGDEKLFF. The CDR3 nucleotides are TGTGCCAGTAATCAACAGGGGGATGAAAAACTGTTTTTT.

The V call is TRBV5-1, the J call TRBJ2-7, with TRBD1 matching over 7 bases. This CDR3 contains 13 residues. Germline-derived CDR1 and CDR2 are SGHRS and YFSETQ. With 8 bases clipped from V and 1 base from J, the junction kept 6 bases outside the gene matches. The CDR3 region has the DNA TGCGCCAGTGGGACAGATAATTCCTACGAGCAGTACTTC. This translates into CASGTDNSYEQYF.

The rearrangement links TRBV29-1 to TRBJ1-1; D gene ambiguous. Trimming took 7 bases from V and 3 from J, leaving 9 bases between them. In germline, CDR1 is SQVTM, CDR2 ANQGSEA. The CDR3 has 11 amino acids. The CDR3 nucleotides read TGCAGCGGACGGGTGGACACTGAAGCTTTCTTT. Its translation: CSGRVDTEAFF.

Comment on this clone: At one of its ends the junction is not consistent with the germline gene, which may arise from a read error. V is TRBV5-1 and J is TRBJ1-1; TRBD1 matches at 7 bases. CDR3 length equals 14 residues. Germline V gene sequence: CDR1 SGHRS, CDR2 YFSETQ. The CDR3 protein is CASSLGDSGRERDF. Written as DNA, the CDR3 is TGCGCCAGCAGCTTGGGGGACAGCGGGAGAGAAAGGGACTTT.

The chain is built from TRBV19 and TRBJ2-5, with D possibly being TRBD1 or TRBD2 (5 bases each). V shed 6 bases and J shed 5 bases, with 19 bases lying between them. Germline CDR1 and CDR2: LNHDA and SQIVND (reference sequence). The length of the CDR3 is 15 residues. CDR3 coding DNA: TGTGCCAGTAGGGAGGACACGCACTACGGGGAGACCCAGTACTTC. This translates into CASREDTHYGETQYF.

The CDR3, as DNA: TGTGCCTGGAGTGTGGGCGGGTCGGCGGTCCAGCCCCAGCATTTT. Protein: CAWSVGGSAVQPQHF. The J gene is TRBJ1-5, the V gene TRBV30; D is unclear. The CDR3 has 15 residues. The V end lost 0 bases, the J end lost 7 bases, and 16 bases lay between the germline ends. Per germline, CDR1 GTSNPN and CDR2 SVGIG (reference sequence).

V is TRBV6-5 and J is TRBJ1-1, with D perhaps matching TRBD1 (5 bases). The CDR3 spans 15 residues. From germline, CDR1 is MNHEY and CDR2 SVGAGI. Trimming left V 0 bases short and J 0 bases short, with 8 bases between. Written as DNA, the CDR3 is TGTGCCAGCAGTTACTCGGCGGACATGAACACTGAAGCTTTCTTT. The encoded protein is CASSYSADMNTEAFF.

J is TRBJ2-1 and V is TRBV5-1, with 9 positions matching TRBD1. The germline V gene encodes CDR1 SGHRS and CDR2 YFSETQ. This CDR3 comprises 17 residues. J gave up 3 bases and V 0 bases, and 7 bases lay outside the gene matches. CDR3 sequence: CASSLVQGAISYNEQFF. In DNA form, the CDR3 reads TGCGCCAGCAGCTTGGTACAGGGGGCAATCAGCTACAATGAGCAGTTCTTC.

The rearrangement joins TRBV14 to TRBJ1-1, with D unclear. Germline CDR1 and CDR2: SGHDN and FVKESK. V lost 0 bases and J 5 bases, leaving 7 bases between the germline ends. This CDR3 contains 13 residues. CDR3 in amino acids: CASSQERGTEAFF. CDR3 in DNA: TGTGCCAGCAGCCAAGAGCGCGGGACTGAAGCTTTCTTT.

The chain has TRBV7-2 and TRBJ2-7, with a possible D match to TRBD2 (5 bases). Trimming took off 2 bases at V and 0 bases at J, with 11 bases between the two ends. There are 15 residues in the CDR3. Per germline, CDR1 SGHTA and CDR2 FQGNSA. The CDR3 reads CASSLFRRSSYEQYF. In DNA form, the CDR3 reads TGTGCCAGCAGCTTATTCCGGAGGAGCTCCTACGAGCAGTACTTC. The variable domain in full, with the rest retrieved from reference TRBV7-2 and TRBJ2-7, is GAGVSQSPSNKVTEKGKDVELRCDPISGHTALYWYRQSLGQGLEFLIYFQGNSAPDKSGLPSDRFSAERTGGSVSTLTIQRTQQEDSAVYLCASSLFRRSSYEQYFGPGTRLTVT.

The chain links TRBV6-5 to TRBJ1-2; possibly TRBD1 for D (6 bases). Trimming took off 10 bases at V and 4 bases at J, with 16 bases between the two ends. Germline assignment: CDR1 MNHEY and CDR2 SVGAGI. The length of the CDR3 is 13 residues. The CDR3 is CATLDRRFYGYTF. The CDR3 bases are TGTGCCACCCTCGACAGGAGATTCTATGGCTACACCTTC.

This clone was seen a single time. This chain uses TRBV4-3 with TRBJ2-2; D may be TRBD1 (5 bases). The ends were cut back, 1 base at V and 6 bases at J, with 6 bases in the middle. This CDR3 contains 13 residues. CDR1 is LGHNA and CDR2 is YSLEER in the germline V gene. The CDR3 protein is CASSQAGSGELFF. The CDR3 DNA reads TGCGCCAGCAGCCAAGCAGGGTCCGGGGAGCTGTTTTTT.

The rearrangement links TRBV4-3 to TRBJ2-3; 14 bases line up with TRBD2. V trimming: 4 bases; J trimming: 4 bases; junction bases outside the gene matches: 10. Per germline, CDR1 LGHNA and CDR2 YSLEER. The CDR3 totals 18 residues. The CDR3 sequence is CASSRLSGGLAGADTQYF. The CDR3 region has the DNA TGCGCCAGCAGCCGACTTAGCGGGGGACTAGCGGGGGCAGATACGCAGTATTTT.

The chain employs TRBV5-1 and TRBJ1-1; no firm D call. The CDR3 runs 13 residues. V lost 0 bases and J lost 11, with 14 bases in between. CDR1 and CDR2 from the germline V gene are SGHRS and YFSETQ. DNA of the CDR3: TGCGCCAGCAGCTTGGTGGCTTCGGAGATGGCTTTCTTT. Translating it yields CASSLVASEMAFF.

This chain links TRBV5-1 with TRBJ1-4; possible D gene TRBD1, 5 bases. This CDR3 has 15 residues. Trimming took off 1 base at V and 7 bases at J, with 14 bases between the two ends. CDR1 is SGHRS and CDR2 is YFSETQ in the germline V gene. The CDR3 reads CASSLSRGGTEKLFF. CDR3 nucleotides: TGCGCCAGCAGCTTGAGTAGGGGCGGTACTGAAAAACTGTTTTTT.

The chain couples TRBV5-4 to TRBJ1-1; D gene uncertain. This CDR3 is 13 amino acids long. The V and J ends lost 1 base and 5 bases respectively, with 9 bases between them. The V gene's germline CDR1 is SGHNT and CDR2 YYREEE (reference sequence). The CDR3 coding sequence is TGTGCCAGCAGCTTGAGCGGGAGGACTGAAGCTTTCTTT. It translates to CASSLSGRTEAFF.